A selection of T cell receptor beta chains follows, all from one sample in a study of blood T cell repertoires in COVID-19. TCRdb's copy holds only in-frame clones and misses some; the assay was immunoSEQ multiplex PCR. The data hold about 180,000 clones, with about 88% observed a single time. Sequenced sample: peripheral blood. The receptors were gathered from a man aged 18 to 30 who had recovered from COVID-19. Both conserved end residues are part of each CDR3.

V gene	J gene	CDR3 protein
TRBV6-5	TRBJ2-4	CASRRTGEDIQYF
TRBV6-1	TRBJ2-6	CASSAGLEPSGANVLTF
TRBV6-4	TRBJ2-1	CASSLQGKLINEQFF
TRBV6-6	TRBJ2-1	CASRRSQRDEQFF
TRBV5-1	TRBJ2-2	CASSLAGNPGTGELFF
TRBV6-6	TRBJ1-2	CASSRTGEGGYTF
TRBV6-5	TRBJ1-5	CASSYARAGATQHF
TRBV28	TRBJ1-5	CATRTTGGLGPPQHF
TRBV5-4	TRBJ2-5	CASSFLGGPSQETQYF
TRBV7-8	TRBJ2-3	CASTVRGPDTQYF
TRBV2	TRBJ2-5	CASSGSGLAGGKETQYF
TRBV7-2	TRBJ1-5	CASSLNSGQPQHF
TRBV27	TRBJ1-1	CASSFAPNTEAFF
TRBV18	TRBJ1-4	CASSPGQTATNEKLFF
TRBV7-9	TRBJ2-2	CASSQGLAIGELFF
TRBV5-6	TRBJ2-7	CASSFKGLATYEQYF
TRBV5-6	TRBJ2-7	CASSRGTPRPYEQYF
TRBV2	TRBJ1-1	CASSDSGLRHTEAFF
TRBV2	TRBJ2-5	CASQTGVYTQYF
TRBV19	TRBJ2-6	CASSISGIVSGANVLTF
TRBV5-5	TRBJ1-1	CASSLVRRNLNTEAFF
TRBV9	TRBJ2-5	CASSFTANGETQYF
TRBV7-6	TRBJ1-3	CASSSNDRPSSGNTIYF
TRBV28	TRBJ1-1	CASSFWSGQNTEAFF
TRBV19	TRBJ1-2	CASSFRDRVTKGYTF
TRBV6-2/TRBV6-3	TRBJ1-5	CASRPTDRDNQPQHF
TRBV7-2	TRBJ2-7	CASSLYPREAEQYF
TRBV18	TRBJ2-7	CASSPVDPRDSGSKEYF
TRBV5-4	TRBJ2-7	CASSPGQGAYEQYF
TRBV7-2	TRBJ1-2	CASSLDRSYGYTF
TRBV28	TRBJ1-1	CASSLQGAGFKRRGTEAFF
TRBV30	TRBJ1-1	CALAGAGLTEAFF
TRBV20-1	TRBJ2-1	CSASPTSGQFF
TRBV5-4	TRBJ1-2	CASSRRIPENYGYTF